The next 20 T cell receptor beta chains were all read from a single sample in a study of CD4 T cells in relation to SARS-CoV-2 and coronaviruses. CD4+ T cells from unexposed donors were obtained before the COVID-19 pandemic (2011-2018). CD4+ T cells were isolated from the cells after nine to eleven days of culture. No antigens are known for them. Method: immunoSEQ multiplex PCR; TCRdb's copy keeps in-frame clones and lacks some. Of around 24,000 clones listed, 76% were seen once; the top ten hold about a fifth. The sample was CD4+ T cells from PBMCs, cultured in vitro. The source of these receptors is a human donor in good health.

The rearrangement links TRBV3-1 (or the pseudogene TRBV3-2) to TRBJ1-2, with D possibly TRBD1 on 5 matching bases. This CDR3 has 14 amino acids. From germline, CDR1 is LGHDT and CDR2 YNNKEL (reference sequence). V was trimmed by 5 bases and J by 6 bases, leaving 16 bases between them. The CDR3, as DNA: TGTGCCAGCAGCGCTAAGGCGAGGGGCAATGGCTACACCTTC. Translated, it gives CASSAKARGNGYTF.

The chain links TRBV4-1 to TRBJ2-3; 9 bases align to TRBD1. Germline trimming cut 7 bases from V and 2 bases from J; bases unmatched to any gene: 4. The CDR3 runs 14 residues. Germline loops: CDR1 MGHRA, CDR2 YSYEKL. The CDR3, as DNA: TGCGCCAGCACCCGACAGGGGGTCACAGATACGCAGTATTTT. Protein product: CASTRQGVTDTQYF.

This chain joins TRBV3-1 (or the pseudogene TRBV3-2) and TRBJ2-7; TRBD2 is a possible D gene (5 bases). V shed 0 bases and J shed 6 bases, with 15 bases lying between them. The CDR3 consists of 15 residues. Per germline, CDR1 LGHDT and CDR2 YNNKEL (reference sequence). This CDR3 is CASSQDGGRMGEQYF. Here the CDR3 DNA reads TGTGCCAGCAGCCAAGATGGAGGACGGATGGGCGAGCAGTACTTC.

The V call is TRBV6-6, the J call TRBJ1-5; TRBD1 is a possible D gene (6 bases). The CDR3 is made up of 15 amino acids. Germline assignment: CDR1 MNHNY and CDR2 SVGAGI (reference sequence). The V end lost 2 bases, the J end lost 5 bases, and 13 bases lay between the germline ends. CDR3 nucleotide sequence: TGTGCCAGCAGTTACCCCACAGGGCTTGATCAGCCCCAGCATTTT. It is translated as CASSYPTGLDQPQHF.

This chain joins TRBV19 and TRBJ1-1; D may be TRBD1 (5 bases). CDR1 and CDR2 from the germline V gene are LNHDA and SQIVND (reference sequence). The length of the CDR3 is 16 residues. V lost 1 base to trimming and J lost 6 bases, with 18 bases between them. DNA of the CDR3: TGTGCCAGTAGTATAGCCGTCAGGCAACGGGGACCTGAAGCTTTCTTT. Translation: CASSIAVRQRGPEAFF.

V and J are TRBV18 and TRBJ2-1; possible D gene TRBD2, 6 bases. Germline lookup yields CDR1 KGHSH and CDR2 LQKENI. Trimming stripped 0 bases from V and 1 base from J, with 10 bases between. The CDR3 totals 16 residues. The CDR3 loop reads CASSPPSGSSYNEQFF. In nucleotides, the CDR3 is TGTGCCAGCTCACCACCGTCCGGGAGTTCCTACAATGAGCAGTTCTTC.

The chain uses TRBV2 and TRBJ1-1, with 7 bases that match TRBD1. This CDR3 is 13 amino acids long. Per germline, CDR1 SNHLY and CDR2 FYNNEI. J gave up 3 bases and V 3 bases, and 1 base lay outside the gene matches. The CDR3 loop is CASSETGYTEAFF. The CDR3, as DNA: TGTGCCAGCAGTGAGACAGGGTACACTGAAGCTTTCTTT.

This clone was seen a handful of times. The V gene is TRBV3-1 (or the pseudogene TRBV3-2), the J gene TRBJ2-5; 9 bases align to TRBD2. The CDR3 length is 18 residues. V lost 1 base, J lost 5 bases, and 14 bases stayed unmatched. CDR1 and CDR2 from the germline V gene are LGHDT and YNNKEL (reference sequence). The CDR3 loop reads CASSQGVAAGGQGETQYF. Written as DNA, the CDR3 is TGTGCCAGCAGCCAAGGAGTGGCAGCGGGGGGTCAGGGGGAGACCCAGTACTTC.

This rearrangement joins TRBV18 to TRBJ1-1, with 8 positions matching TRBD1. The CDR3 extends over 16 amino acids. Trimming removed 1 base from V and 2 bases from J; junction bases left unmatched: 6. Germline-derived CDR1 and CDR2 are KGHSH and LQKENI. The CDR3 DNA is TGTGCCAGCTCACCACGGGCAGGGGGCGTCAACACTGAAGCTTTCTTT. As protein: CASSPRAGGVNTEAFF.

The CDR3 here is CASSLLQGPEAFF. Here the CDR3 DNA reads TGCGCCAGCAGCTTGCTCCAGGGCCCTGAAGCTTTCTTT. The V and J genes are TRBV5-1 and TRBJ1-1; maybe TRBD1 (5 bases). The length of the CDR3 is 13 residues. V was pared by 1 base and J by 6 bases, with 10 bases between. In germline, CDR1 is SGHRS, CDR2 YFSETQ.

The rearrangement uses TRBV10-3 and TRBJ1-5; 7 positions agree with TRBD1. The CDR3 loop spans 15 amino acids. V dropped 6 bases and J dropped 2; count of bases not matched to a gene: 7. The germline V gene encodes CDR1 ENHRY and CDR2 SYGVKD. The CDR3 DNA sequence: TGTGCCATCAGCCTAGGCGGACAGGGCAATCAGCCCCAGCATTTT. It translates to CAISLGGQGNQPQHF.

The genes are TRBV21-1 and TRBJ1-6. TRBV21-1 is described as a pseudogene. CDR3 size: 16 residues. The CDR3 is CASSKVLAGENSPLHF. CDR3 nucleotides: TGTGCCAGCAGCAAAGTACTTGCCGGGGAAAATTCACCCCTCCACTTT.

This clone was detected once. The V gene is TRBV7-3, the J gene TRBJ1-1; the D gene is possibly TRBD1 (6 bases). V lost 5 bases, J lost 5 bases, and 15 bases lay in between. The CDR3 loop spans 14 amino acids. Germline V gene sequence: CDR1 SGHTA, CDR2 FQGTGA. CDR3: CASSPTGLGTEAFF. The CDR3 DNA is TGTGCCAGCAGCCCCACAGGGTTGGGTACTGAAGCTTTCTTT.

In its sample, this clone was seen a few times. The genes are TRBV3-1 (or the pseudogene TRBV3-2) and TRBJ1-6; D remains ambiguous. CDR3 length equals 14 residues. Germline CDR1 and CDR2: LGHDT and YNNKEL (reference sequence). V was pared by 0 bases and J by 6 bases, with 6 bases between. CDR3: CASSQEGSNSPLHF. The CDR3 nucleotides read TGTGCCAGCAGCCAAGAGGGCTCTAATTCACCCCTCCACTTT.

The V and J genes are TRBV11-2 and TRBJ2-1, with no clear D. Germline CDR1 SGHAT, CDR2 FQNNGV. The CDR3 covers 11 residues. The V end was cut by 1 base, the J end by 7 bases, with 2 bases between. CDR3 sequence (DNA): TGTGCCAGCAGCTTAGTGAATGAGCAGTTCTTC. This codes for CASSLVNEQFF.

This chain links TRBV18 with TRBJ2-7; the match to TRBD1 covers 8 bases. V shed 3 bases, J shed 2 bases, and the junction held 3 bases outside the gene matches. Germline V lookup: CDR1 KGHSH, CDR2 LQKENI. The CDR3 is 14 residues long. The CDR3 here is CASSPRQGTYEQYF. The CDR3 bases are TGTGCCAGCTCACCGCGACAGGGGACCTACGAGCAGTACTTC.

The V gene is TRBV7-8, the J gene TRBJ1-1; D is ambiguous. The CDR3 is 14 residues long. Germline lookup yields CDR1 SGHVS and CDR2 FQNEAQ. V was shortened by 5 bases and J by 0 bases, with 10 bases between the two germline ends. The CDR3 DNA sequence: TGTGCCAGCAGCCCACGGGTGCTGAACACTGAAGCTTTCTTT. It translates to CASSPRVLNTEAFF.

This clone appeared once. The rearrangement uses TRBV19 and TRBJ2-7, with 7 bases identical to TRBD1. The CDR3 consists of 13 residues. The J segment lost 2 bases and the V segment lost 3 bases, leaving 1 base of the junction unmatched. Germline CDR1 reads LNHDA; CDR2 reads SQIVND (reference sequence). The DNA for the CDR3 is TGTGCCAGTAGTATGGGACAGACCTACGAGCAGTACTTC. Protein: CASSMGQTYEQYF. Full variable domain (missing parts from reference TRBV19 and TRBJ2-7): DGGITQSPKYLFRKEGQNVTLSCEQNLNHDAMYWYRQDPGQGLRLIYYSQIVNDFQKGDIAEGYSVSREKKESFPLTVTSAQKNPTAFYLCASSMGQTYEQYFGPGTRLTVT.

This clone occurred once. The V call is TRBV11-2, the J call TRBJ2-7; 7 nucleotides line up with TRBD1. This CDR3 comprises 17 residues. V shed 7 bases and J 2 bases; nucleotides not matched to a gene: 17. CDR1 is SGHAT, CDR2 FQNNGV, per germline. The CDR3 DNA reads as TGTGCCAGCAACTCTCGGACAGGAGATAGCCGGCCCTACGAGCAGTACTTC. It yields the protein CASNSRTGDSRPYEQYF. Complete variable domain (other parts from reference TRBV11-2 and TRBJ2-7): EAGVAQSPRYKIIEKRQSVAFWCNPISGHATLYWYQQILGQGPKLLIQFQNNGVVDDSQLPKDRFSAERLKGVDSTLKIQPAKLEDSAVYLCASNSRTGDSRPYEQYFGPGTRLTVT.

Only one count was recorded for this clone. The V and J genes are TRBV5-1 and TRBJ2-1; D might be TRBD1 (7 bases). CDR3 length: 16 residues. Germline values: CDR1 SGHRS, CDR2 YFSETQ. The V end lost 5 bases, the J end lost 1 base, and 16 bases lay between the germline ends. CDR3 in amino acids: CASSPGRGRSYNEQFF. The CDR3 region has the DNA TGCGCCAGCAGTCCAGGCAGGGGGAGGTCCTACAATGAGCAGTTCTTC.